This T cell receptor beta chain was captured in a study of T cells in Graves' hyperthyroidism and ophthalmopathy. General study results and limits: Ophthalmopathy was separated from stable hyperthyroidism by a 13 V-J model.

TCR beta CDR3 region amplification was performed from RNA transcripts. The HTBI set primed first-round TCR CDR3 RT-PCR. TCRdb recomputed calls from the multiplex PCR reads with MiXCR, one row per CDR3 protein. The sample includes 500,000 to 800,000 distinct CDR3 sequences, just under 45% of them seen just once. Points on this clonotype: What it binds is not known.

From germline, CDR1 is PRHDT and CDR2 FYEKMQ (reference sequence). V lost 0 bases to trimming and J lost 5 bases; unmatched junction nucleotides: 11. The CDR3 totals 17 residues. Sequencing input: peripheral blood or thyroid tissue (not recorded which). The chain links TRBV13 to TRBJ2-7, with TRBD2 matching 9 bases. The sequence derives from an adult man with Graves' disease, either hyperthyroidism or ophthalmopathy (not recorded which). CDR3 sequence: CASSLGLAGRTEDEQYF. In DNA, the CDR3 is TGTGCCAGCAGCTTAGGACTAGCGGGCAGGACAGAAGACGAGCAGTACTTC.